Sequencing of this T cell receptor (beta chain) was carried out in a study of CD8 T cells in ankylosing spondylitis. A quantitative 5'-RACE method, one with molecular barcodes, was used to make TCR beta libraries. In TCRdb, the 5' RACE reads were re-called with MiXCR into one record per CDR3 protein. This sample carries about 220,000 distinct CDR3 sequences, 8% to 11% of them seen once, and the ten largest clones take 21%. Only a few counts were recorded for this clonotype. V lost 4 bases, J lost 6 bases, and 8 bases stayed unmatched. CDR1 is SGHRS, CDR2 YFSETQ, per germline. This CDR3 spans 15 amino acids.

The genes are TRBV5-1 and TRBJ2-3; 10 nucleotides match TRBD1. The TCR originated in a male donor with ankylosing spondylitis or in good health (not recorded which). Sequencing was carried out using blood, either unsorted or a sorted T cell fraction (not recorded which). In DNA form, the CDR3 reads TGCGCCAGCAGCCCCCGGGACAGGGGAGATGATACGCAGTATTTT. Its translation is CASSPRDRGDDTQYF.